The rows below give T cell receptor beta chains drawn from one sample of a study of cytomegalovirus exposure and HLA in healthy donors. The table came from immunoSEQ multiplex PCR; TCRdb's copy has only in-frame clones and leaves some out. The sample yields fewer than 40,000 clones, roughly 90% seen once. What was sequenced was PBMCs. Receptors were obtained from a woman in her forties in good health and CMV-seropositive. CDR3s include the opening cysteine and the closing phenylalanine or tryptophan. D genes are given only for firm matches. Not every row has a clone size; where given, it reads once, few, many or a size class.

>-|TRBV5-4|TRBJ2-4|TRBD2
CASSQGLAVGKNIQYF
TGTGCCAGCAGTCAAGGACTAGCTGTCGGCAAAAACATTCAGTACTTC
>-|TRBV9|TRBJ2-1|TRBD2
CASSEGLSERGGYNEQFF
TGTGCCAGCAGCGAGGGACTGAGCGAGCGGGGTGGGTACAATGAGCAGTTCTTC
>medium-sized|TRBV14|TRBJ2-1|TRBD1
CASSQQGQYNEQFF
TGTGCCAGCAGCCAACAGGGACAGTACAATGAGCAGTTCTTC
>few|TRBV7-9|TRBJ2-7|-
CASTRSSAIYEQYF
TGTGCCAGCACCCGGTCGTCAGCGATCTACGAGCAGTACTTC
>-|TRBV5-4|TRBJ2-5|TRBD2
CASSTWEGETQYF
TGTGCCAGCAGCACCTGGGAGGGAGAGACCCAGTACTTC
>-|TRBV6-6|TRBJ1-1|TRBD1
CASTPPGDRGNTEAFF
TGTGCCAGCACCCCACCGGGGGACAGGGGGAACACTGAAGCTTTCTTT
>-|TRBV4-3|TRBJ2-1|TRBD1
CASSQEWGQSYNEQFF
TGCGCCAGCAGCCAAGAATGGGGACAGTCCTACAATGAGCAGTTCTTC
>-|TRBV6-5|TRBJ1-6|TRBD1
CASSNPGQLNSPLHF
TGTGCCAGCAGCAATCCGGGACAGTTGAATTCACCCCTCCACTTT
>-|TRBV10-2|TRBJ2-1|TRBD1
CASSESGTGGNNEQFF
TGCGCCAGCAGTGAGTCGGGCACAGGGGGCAACAATGAGCAGTTCTTC
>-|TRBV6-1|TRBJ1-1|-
CASSEQRYMNTEAFF
TGTGCCAGCAGTGAACAGCGTTACATGAACACTGAAGCTTTCTTT
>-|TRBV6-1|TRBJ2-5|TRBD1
CASSGGTAEETQYF
TGTGCCAGCAGTGGGGGGACAGCGGAAGAGACCCAGTACTTC
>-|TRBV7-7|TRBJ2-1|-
CASSLYPGNEQFF
TGTGCCAGCAGCTTATATCCGGGCAATGAGCAGTTCTTC
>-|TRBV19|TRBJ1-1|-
CATGEAFF
TGTGCCACAGGTGAAGCTTTCTTT
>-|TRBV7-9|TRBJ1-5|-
CASSQTESNQPQHF
TGTGCCAGCAGCCAAACAGAGAGCAATCAGCCCCAGCATTTT
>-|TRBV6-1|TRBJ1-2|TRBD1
CASSEAGTANYGYTF
TGTGCCAGCAGTGAAGCTGGGACAGCGAACTATGGCTACACCTTC
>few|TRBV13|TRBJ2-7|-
CASSPTGTHYEQYF
TGTGCCAGCAGTCCAACCGGGACACACTACGAGCAGTACTTC
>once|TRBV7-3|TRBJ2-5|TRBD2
CASSPGTSGETQYF
TGTGCCAGCAGCCCGGGGACTAGCGGAGAGACCCAGTACTTC
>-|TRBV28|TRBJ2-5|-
CASSFSAGSSQKETQYF
TGTGCCAGCAGTTTCTCGGCGGGCAGCTCCCAAAAAGAGACCCAGTACTTC
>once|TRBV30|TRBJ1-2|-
CAWYSRRSSRRYGYTF
TGTGCCTGGTACTCTAGACGGAGCTCAAGGAGGTATGGCTACACCTTC
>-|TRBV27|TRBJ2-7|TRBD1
CASTTLQGRSPYEQYF
TGTGCCAGCACCACCCTACAGGGGCGGAGCCCCTACGAGCAGTACTTC
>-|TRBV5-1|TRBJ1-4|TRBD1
CASSRDRDYEKLFF
TGCGCCAGCAGCCGGGACAGGGATTATGAAAAACTGTTTTTT
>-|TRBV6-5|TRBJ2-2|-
CASSYSWAPRIGELFF
TGTGCCAGCAGTTACTCGTGGGCCCCCCGAATCGGGGAGCTGTTTTTT
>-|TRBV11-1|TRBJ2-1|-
CASSDRGEGPGQFF
TGTGCCAGCAGCGACCGGGGAGAAGGACCGGGGCAGTTCTTC
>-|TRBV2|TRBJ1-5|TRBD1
CATGQDGQPQHF
TGTGCCACCGGACAGGACGGGCAGCCCCAGCATTTT
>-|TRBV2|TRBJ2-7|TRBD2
CASESGGHIYEQYF
TGTGCCAGCGAATCGGGGGGGCACATCTACGAGCAGTACTTC
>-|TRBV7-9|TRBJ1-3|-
CASSPSGRNTIYF
TGTGCCAGCAGCCCAAGTGGCAGGAACACCATATATTTT
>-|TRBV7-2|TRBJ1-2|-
CASSLDLRDTNGYTF
TGTGCCAGCAGCTTAGATCTCCGGGACACCAATGGCTACACCTTC
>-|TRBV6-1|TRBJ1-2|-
CASRPQGSNYGYTF
TGTGCCAGCAGGCCACAGGGATCGAACTATGGCTACACCTTC
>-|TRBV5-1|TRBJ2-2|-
CASSSDRTFVGELFF
TGCGCCAGCAGCTCAGACAGGACCTTCGTCGGGGAGCTGTTTTTT
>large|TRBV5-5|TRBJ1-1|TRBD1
CASILGGPTEAFF
TGTGCCAGCATCTTAGGGGGCCCCACTGAAGCTTTCTTT
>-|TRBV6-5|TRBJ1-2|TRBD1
CASSRDSFNYGYTF
TGTGCCAGCAGTAGGGACAGCTTTAACTATGGCTACACCTTC
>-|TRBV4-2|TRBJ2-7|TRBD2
CASSQATAGLGYEQYF
TGTGCCAGCAGCCAGGCTACTGCGGGACTAGGCTACGAGCAGTACTTC